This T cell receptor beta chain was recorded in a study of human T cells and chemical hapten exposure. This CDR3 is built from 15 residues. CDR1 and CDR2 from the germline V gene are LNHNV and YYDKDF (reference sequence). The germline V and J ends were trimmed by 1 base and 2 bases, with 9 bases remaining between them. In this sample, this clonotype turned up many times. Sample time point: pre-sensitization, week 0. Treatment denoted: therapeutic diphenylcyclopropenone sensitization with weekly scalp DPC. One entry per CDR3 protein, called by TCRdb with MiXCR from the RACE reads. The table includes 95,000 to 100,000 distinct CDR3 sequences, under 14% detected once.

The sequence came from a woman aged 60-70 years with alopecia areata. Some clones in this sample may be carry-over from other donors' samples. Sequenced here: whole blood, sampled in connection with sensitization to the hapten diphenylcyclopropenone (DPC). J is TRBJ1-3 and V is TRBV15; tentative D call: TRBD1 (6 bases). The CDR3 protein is CATSRARGPGNTIYF. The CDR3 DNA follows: TGTGCCACCAGCAGAGCACGGGGGCCTGGAAACACCATATATTTT.